This TCR beta chain emerged from a study of long-term antiretroviral therapy in people with HIV. This CDR3 spans 13 amino acids. V lost 5 bases, J lost 4 bases, and 12 bases lay in between. Germline CDR1 SQVTM, CDR2 ANQGSEA. Version v3.0 of the immunoSEQ assay was performed at survey level. The study targeted about 40,000-50,000 T-cell genomes per sample in sequencing. Assay used: immunoSEQ multiplex PCR; TCRdb lists only in-frame clones, some missing. The data hold 29,000 or so clones, with 95% observed a single time. The chain employs TRBV29-1 and TRBJ2-4; possibly TRBD1 for D (5 bases). The sequenced sample was unsorted PBMCs, obtained 5.3 years after starting antiretroviral therapy. The origin of this receptor is a man younger than 40 with HIV. CDR3 nucleotide sequence: TGCAGCGTTTCCAGGGATACTAAAAACATTCAGTACTTC. Translation gives CSVSRDTKNIQYF.